The 9 T cell receptor beta chains in this list originate from one sample, sequenced in a study of cytomegalovirus exposure and HLA in healthy donors. Profiling relied on immunoSEQ multiplex PCR, and the TCRdb table lists in-frame clones only, not all of them. The sample consists of about 67,000 clones, about 95% of them appearing once. The source material was PBMCs. These receptors were taken from a woman aged 18 to 35 in good health and CMV-seronegative.

This sequence joins TRBV13 and TRBJ2-5; D call uncertain. Germline V lookup: CDR1 PRHDT, CDR2 FYEKMQ (reference sequence). Between the trimmed V and J ends, which lost 4 bases and 4 bases, there was a span of 10 bases. The CDR3 extends over 13 amino acids. CDR3 coding DNA: TGTGCCAGCAGCTCCTACGAAGTAGAGACCCAGTACTTC. Protein product: CASSSYEVETQYF.

The V and J genes are TRBV7-2 and TRBJ2-1; 10 bases match TRBD2. Germline CDR1 is SGHTA and CDR2 is FQGNSA. The V gene end was trimmed by 3 bases and the J gene end by 5 bases; junction bases not matched to a gene: 7. The length of the CDR3 is 16 residues. The CDR3 nucleotides are TGTGCCAGCAGCTTCACCGGGACTAGCGTTGACAATGAGCAGTTCTTC. Protein product: CASSFTGTSVDNEQFF.

The sample holds one count of this clone. The J gene is TRBJ2-4, the V gene TRBV6-6; 11 bases fit TRBD1. Germline trimming cut 6 bases from V and 5 bases from J; bases unmatched to any gene: 9. The germline V gene has CDR1 MNHNY and CDR2 SVGAGI (reference sequence). The length of the CDR3 is 16 residues. The CDR3 loop reads CASRLTGTGGENIQYF. CDR3 sequence (DNA): TGTGCCAGCAGGTTAACCGGGACAGGGGGGGAAAACATTCAGTACTTC.

The chain couples TRBV7-9 to TRBJ1-4, with no clear D. CDR1 and CDR2 (germline): SEHNR, FQNEAQ (reference sequence). CDR3 length: 16 residues. With 2 bases removed from V and 2 bases from J, the gap between germline ends came to 12 bases. Written as DNA, the CDR3 is TGTGCCAGCAGCTTATTTACATTTCGCACTAATGAAAAACTGTTTTTT. Its protein product is CASSLFTFRTNEKLFF.

CDR3 protein: CASSEAGTFGGGYTF. CDR3 in DNA: TGTGCCAGCAGTGAAGCCGGGACATTTGGGGGAGGCTACACCTTC. The V gene is TRBV6-1, the J gene TRBJ1-2, with D maybe TRBD1 (6 bases). The germline V gene has CDR1 MNHNS and CDR2 SASEGT. Trimming shortened V by 0 bases and J by 8 bases, and 16 bases separated the two germline ends. The CDR3 spans 15 residues.

V usage is TRBV19 and J usage is TRBJ2-3, with TRBD2 matching over 7 bases. The CDR3 length is 17 residues. The ends lost 8 bases at V and 2 bases at J; junction bases unmatched: 16. The germline V gene encodes CDR1 LNHDA and CDR2 SQIVND (reference sequence). The CDR3 region is CASPRPPPAGDTDTQYF. CDR3 DNA: TGTGCCAGTCCCCGCCCCCCTCCTGCGGGGGACACAGATACGCAGTATTTT.

The chain recombines TRBV11-2 with TRBJ2-7; weak D call: TRBD2 (6 bases). The CDR3 contains 14 residues. The V end was cut by 3 bases, the J end by 4 bases, with 13 bases between. Germline CDR1 is SGHAT and CDR2 is FQNNGV. For the CDR3, the DNA is TGTGCCAGCAGCTTTGTGTCCAGCGGGTACGAGCAGTACTTC. Translated, it gives CASSFVSSGYEQYF.

The V and J genes are TRBV6-4 and TRBJ2-3, with TRBD2 matching 8 bases. The CDR3 is 15 residues long. Trimming removed 4 bases from V and 1 base from J; junction bases left unmatched: 4. Germline V lookup: CDR1 MRHNA, CDR2 SNTAGT. CDR3 sequence reads: CASSGGSGGTDTQYF. The CDR3 DNA sequence: TGTGCCAGCAGTGGAGGTAGCGGGGGCACAGATACGCAGTATTTT.

This sequence joins TRBV6-1 and TRBJ2-7, with D maybe TRBD1 (5 bases). Trimming left V 9 bases short and J 3 bases short, with 12 bases between. The germline V gene encodes CDR1 MNHNS and CDR2 SASEGT. This CDR3 comprises 12 residues. The CDR3 here is CASSARDYEQYF. The CDR3 coding sequence is TGTGCCAGTTCAGCCAGGGACTACGAGCAGTACTTC.